One and the same sample provided the 30 T cell receptor beta chains below, sequenced in a study of T cells in Graves' hyperthyroidism and ophthalmopathy. Amplification of TCR beta CDR3 regions used RNA as the template. The HTBI primer set served for first-round RT-PCR of the TCR CDR3. TCRdb reprocessed the multiplex PCR reads with MiXCR, giving one entry per CDR3 protein. The top ten hold approximately 8.4% of the sample, which has about 540,000 distinct CDR3 sequences, more than 45% seen once. Sequences were obtained from peripheral blood or thyroid tissue (not recorded which). The source is a woman younger than 30 with Graves' hyperthyroidism.

This clonotype has a count of ten or more. The chain has TRBV5-1 and TRBJ1-5, with D possibly TRBD1 on 6 matching bases. Germline assignment: CDR1 SGHRS and CDR2 YFSETQ. The CDR3 length is 16 residues. With 4 bases removed from V and 6 bases from J, the gap between germline ends came to 20 bases. CDR3 bases: TGCGCCAGCAGCAAAGACCCGGCAGGGGTGAGTCAGCCCCAGCATTTT. Its translation: CASSKDPAGVSQPQHF.

This sequence joins TRBV12-3 or TRBV12-4 and TRBJ1-6; 9 bases are shared with TRBD1. The CDR3 extends over 14 amino acids. J gave up 12 bases and V 5 bases, and 8 bases lay outside the gene matches. CDR3 loop: CASSPGGQGIPLHF. CDR3 coding DNA: TGTGCCAGCAGTCCGGGGGGACAGGGTATACCCCTCCACTTT.

This clonotype was counted many times. This chain joins TRBV10-3 and TRBJ2-7, with D uncertain. Germline V CDR1 and CDR2: ENHRY, SYGVKD. The V end lost 6 bases, the J end lost 13 bases, and 13 bases lay between the germline ends. The CDR3 runs to 10 residues. The CDR3 DNA sequence: TGTGCCATCAGGGTTACCGGGCTTTACTTC. This codes for CAIRVTGLYF.

This sequence joins TRBV19 and TRBJ1-5, with TRBD1 as a possible D gene (5 bases). This CDR3 has 16 amino acids. Deletions cut 1 base from V and 2 bases from J, with 12 bases between. From germline, CDR1 is LNHDA and CDR2 SQIVND (reference sequence). The CDR3 loop reads CASSIGRGAGNQPQHF. The CDR3 DNA sequence: TGTGCCAGTAGTATAGGCAGAGGGGCAGGCAATCAGCCCCAGCATTTT.

There are many counts of this clonotype. V gene TRBV24-1 combines with J gene TRBJ2-7; D is perhaps TRBD1 or TRBD2 (5 bases each). This CDR3 is 15 amino acids long. V was shortened by 3 bases and J by 0 bases, with 11 bases between the two germline ends. Germline V CDR1 and CDR2: KGHDR, SFDVKD. The CDR3 nucleotides read TGTGCCACCAGTGATAGCGGACATGCCTCCTACGAGCAGTACTTC. It encodes CATSDSGHASYEQYF.

This clonotype was observed a single time. A much larger clone lies a single base off, so this may be a read error. The gene calls are TRBV7-9 and TRBJ2-7; no clear D gene. CDR3 size: 14 residues. CDR1 SEHNR and CDR2 FQNEAQ come from the germline V gene (reference sequence). V lost 5 bases and J lost 6, with 17 bases in between. CDR3 residues: CASSPPSVPFEQYF. In DNA form, the CDR3 reads TGTGCCAGCAGCCCGCCCTCGGTCCCCTTCGAGCAGTACTTC.

This chain connects TRBV7-9 to TRBJ2-1, with D unresolved. This CDR3 has 14 amino acids. The V gene's germline CDR1 is SEHNR and CDR2 FQNEAQ (reference sequence). Trimming shortened V by 1 base and J by 3 bases, and 7 bases separated the two germline ends. The DNA of the CDR3 is TGTGCCAGCAGCTTAGTGAACAGCTACAATGAGCAGTTCTTC. Its translation is CASSLVNSYNEQFF.

The genes are TRBV29-1 and TRBJ1-1; tentatively, D is TRBD1 (5 bases). Trimming cost V 3 bases and J 3 bases, with 26 bases left between them. In germline, CDR1 is SQVTM, CDR2 ANQGSEA. This CDR3 has 18 residues. Here the CDR3 reads CSVELPWPAGLRDTEAFF. CDR3 coding DNA: TGCAGCGTTGAGCTCCCATGGCCGGCGGGACTTAGGGACACTGAAGCTTTCTTT.

As to this clonotype: This sequence may be a read error, since a much larger clone differs from it by one base. V usage is TRBV2 and J usage is TRBJ1-1; D is perhaps TRBD1 (6 bases). The CDR3 covers 15 residues. Germline values: CDR1 SNHLY, CDR2 FYNNEI. Deletions cut 6 bases from V and 1 base from J, with 15 bases between. The CDR3 is CASSPKGGTNTEAFF. The CDR3 DNA reads as TGTGCCAGCAGCCCTAAGGGGGGGACGAACACTGAAGCTTTCTTT.

This clonotype was recorded many times. This sequence joins TRBV19 and TRBJ2-2; no firm D call. The CDR3 sequence is 13 residues long. Looked up from germline, CDR1 is LNHDA and CDR2 is SQIVND (reference sequence). Trimming shortened V by 3 bases and J by 6 bases, and 8 bases separated the two germline ends. CDR3 protein: CASSIYAAGELFF. CDR3 coding DNA: TGTGCCAGTAGTATTTATGCTGCCGGGGAGCTGTTTTTT.

In this sample, this clonotype turned up many times. This rearrangement joins TRBV20-1 to TRBJ1-5; D not certain. The ends were cut back, 4 bases at V and 4 bases at J, with 11 bases in the middle. This CDR3 region has 13 residues. Germline-derived CDR1 and CDR2 are DFQATT and SNEGSKA (reference sequence). DNA for the CDR3: TGCAGTGCTACCCGACATACTAATCAGCCCCAGCATTTT. As protein: CSATRHTNQPQHF.

This clonotype showed up many times. The chain combines TRBV9 with TRBJ2-7; 15 bases fit TRBD2. The CDR3 extends over 19 amino acids. V shed 0 bases and J 3 bases; nucleotides not matched to a gene: 10. CDR1 and CDR2 from the germline V gene are SGDLS and YYNGEE. This chain's CDR3 is CASSVGVGTSGRNDYEQYF. CDR3 sequence (DNA): TGTGCCAGCAGCGTAGGAGTGGGGACTAGCGGGAGGAACGACTACGAGCAGTACTTC.

This clonotype was recorded at least ten times. The chain is built from TRBV12-3 or TRBV12-4 and TRBJ1-3; D is unresolved. This CDR3 is built from 15 residues. V was shortened by 7 bases and J by 4 bases, with 17 bases between the two germline ends. The CDR3 here is CASNPGPQAGNTIYF. In DNA form, the CDR3 reads TGTGCCAGCAATCCCGGTCCGCAGGCGGGAAACACCATATATTTT.

There are a few counts of this clonotype. With a much larger clone just one base away, this may be a read error. The chain couples TRBV19 to TRBJ2-5; weak D call: TRBD2 (6 bases). The V and J ends lost 7 bases and 7 bases respectively, with 16 bases between them. The germline gives CDR1 LNHDA, CDR2 SQIVND (reference sequence). The CDR3 has 13 residues. DNA for the CDR3: TGTGCCAGTACATCGGGACTGAAAGGGACCCAGTACTTC. Translation: CASTSGLKGTQYF.

This clonotype was detected many times. The rearrangement links TRBV6-4 to TRBJ2-2; a weak D match, TRBD2 (5 bases). Germline V gives CDR1 MRHNA, CDR2 SNTAGT. V gave up 2 bases and J gave up 4 bases, with 5 bases separating them. The CDR3 has 13 residues. The CDR3 reads CASSDAGTGELFF. The CDR3 DNA reads TGTGCCAGCAGTGACGCGGGCACCGGGGAGCTGTTTTTT.

The chain links TRBV10-3 to TRBJ1-1, with 9 bases matching TRBD1. With 0 bases clipped from V and 5 bases from J, the junction kept 4 bases outside the gene matches. Per the germline V gene, CDR1 is ENHRY and CDR2 is SYGVKD. The CDR3 is made up of 15 amino acids. Here the CDR3 reads CAISESGDRETEAFF. The CDR3 nucleotides are TGTGCCATCAGTGAGTCTGGGGACAGGGAAACTGAAGCTTTCTTT.

This clonotype was recorded at least ten times. The chain recombines TRBV27 with TRBJ1-4; D may be TRBD1 (5 bases). The CDR3 is 14 amino acids. Germline-derived CDR1 and CDR2 are MNHEY and SMNVEV (reference sequence). The V end was cut by 0 bases, the J end by 8 bases, with 10 bases between. In DNA form, the CDR3 reads TGTGCCAGCAGTTTATCAGGGGACGAAGAAAAACTGTTTTTT. Protein product: CASSLSGDEEKLFF.

In regard to this clonotype: Being one base from a much bigger clone, this may be a read error. The CDR3 ends on some other residue instead of the conserved phenylalanine or tryptophan, so this is likely a read error. The chain couples TRBV7-2 to TRBJ1-1, with D unresolved. From germline, CDR1 is SGHTA and CDR2 FQGNSA. The CDR3 has 13 amino acids. The ends were cut back, 5 bases at V and 6 bases at J, with 13 bases in the middle. This CDR3 is CASSRAWDSEAFL. As DNA, the CDR3 is TGTGCCAGCAGCCGCGCCTGGGATTCTGAAGCTTTCCTT.

V gene TRBV29-1 combines with J gene TRBJ1-5, with 7 bases lining up with TRBD1. J lost 2 bases, V lost 4 bases, and 8 bases had no gene match. Germline CDR1 SQVTM, CDR2 ANQGSEA. The CDR3 totals 15 residues. The chain's CDR3 is CSVALGTDRNQPQHF. CDR3 DNA sequence: TGCAGCGTTGCCCTAGGGACAGACCGCAATCAGCCCCAGCATTTT.

The chain employs TRBV11-2 and TRBJ2-5; 8 positions match TRBD1. The CDR3 has 13 amino acids. CDR1 is SGHAT, CDR2 FQNNGV, per germline. V gave up 8 bases and J gave up 7 bases; unmatched junction bases: 9. The CDR3 reads CASVQGDGATQYF. The CDR3, as DNA: TGTGCCAGCGTACAGGGGGACGGTGCGACCCAGTACTTC.

This clonotype was seen many times. V is TRBV20-1 and J is TRBJ1-6; D is undetermined. Per germline, CDR1 DFQATT and CDR2 SNEGSKA (reference sequence). The CDR3 runs 14 residues. V lost 4 bases to trimming and J lost 0 bases, with 7 bases between them. The CDR3, as DNA: TGCAGTGCTATCCAGAGCTCCTATAATTCACCCCTCCACTTT. Translating gives CSAIQSSYNSPLHF.

This clonotype occurred many times. The V and J genes are TRBV5-1 and TRBJ2-7; D is ambiguous. The germline gives CDR1 SGHRS, CDR2 YFSETQ. Trimming took off 1 base at V and 2 bases at J, with 10 bases between the two ends. The CDR3 is 14 amino acids. CDR3 DNA: TGCGCCAGCAGCTTGAGTTCGCAGACCTACGAGCAGTACTTC. Amino acid sequence: CASSLSSQTYEQYF.

This clonotype was seen at least ten times. This chain joins TRBV12-3 or TRBV12-4 and TRBJ2-2; D gene unclear. The CDR3 is 17 amino acids. Trimming left V 1 base short and J 2 bases short, with 14 bases between. Here the CDR3 DNA reads TGTGCCAGCAGTTTAGGCGTCCAGAAACTTAACACCGGGGAGCTGTTTTTT. Amino acids: CASSLGVQKLNTGELFF.

J is TRBJ1-2 and V is TRBV29-1; no clear D. The CDR3 spans 15 residues. V lost 0 bases and J 3 bases, leaving 14 bases between the germline ends. Germline V lookup: CDR1 SQVTM, CDR2 ANQGSEA. This chain's CDR3 is CSVEDQYSGDYGYTF. CDR3 sequence (DNA): TGCAGCGTTGAAGATCAGTACAGCGGGGACTATGGCTACACCTTC.

This clonotype occurred a few times. The chain combines TRBV29-1 with TRBJ1-2; D ambiguous. V gave up 4 bases and J gave up 12 bases, with 18 bases separating them. Germline V CDR1 and CDR2: SQVTM, ANQGSEA. The CDR3 has 12 residues. CDR3 DNA sequence: TGCAGCGTTGTGAAAGGTGCGTCTGGAAACACCTTC. This translates into CSVVKGASGNTF.

The CDR3 sequence is CARLCEGAGNTEAFF. In nucleotides, the CDR3 is TGTGCCCGCCTGTGTGAGGGGGCGGGGAACACTGAAGCTTTCTTT. The chain is built from TRBV2 and TRBJ1-1, with 7 bases matching TRBD1. Germline V gene sequence: CDR1 SNHLY, CDR2 FYNNEI. Unmatched junction bases numbered 13, after V lost 11 bases and J lost 1 base. The CDR3 has 15 residues.

This clonotype was found a few times. The chain combines TRBV18 with TRBJ1-5; D is perhaps TRBD1 (5 bases). Germline V lookup: CDR1 KGHSH, CDR2 LQKENI. Trimming shortened V by 1 base and J by 9 bases, and 16 bases separated the two germline ends. The CDR3 is 15 residues long. The CDR3 loop reads CASSPRLGELRPQHF. The DNA of the CDR3 is TGTGCCAGCTCACCACGATTGGGGGAGCTGAGGCCCCAGCATTTT.

The chain links TRBV7-9 to TRBJ2-2, with D maybe TRBD2 (5 bases). Trimming cost V 10 bases and J 0 bases, with 12 bases left between them. The CDR3 runs 14 residues. Germline V gene data show CDR1 as SEHNR and CDR2 as FQNEAQ (reference sequence). DNA of the CDR3: TGTGCCACGCCGGGAAAAGCGAACACCGGGGAGCTGTTTTTT. It yields the protein CATPGKANTGELFF.

Points on this clonotype: With a much larger clone just one base away, this may be a read error. The chain recombines TRBV3-1 with TRBJ2-5, with a possible D match to TRBD2 (6 bases). V was shortened by 0 bases and J by 5 bases, with 22 bases between the two germline ends. CDR1 LGHDT and CDR2 YNNKEL come from the germline V gene (reference sequence). This CDR3 is 18 amino acids long. The chain's CDR3 is CASSQDLGGKERRETQYF. The CDR3, as DNA: TGTGCCAGCAGCCAAGATCTGGGCGGGAAGGAACGGAGGGAGACCCAGTACTTC.

The chain recombines TRBV29-1 with TRBJ2-5; D tentatively reads TRBD1 or TRBD2 (5 bases each). V dropped 8 bases and J dropped 9 bases, with 19 bases sitting between them. Germline CDR1 and CDR2: SQVTM and ANQGSEA. This CDR3 contains 12 residues. CDR3: CSSPGDQGSQYF. The CDR3 nucleotides are TGCAGCAGCCCCGGGGACCAAGGATCCCAGTACTTC. The whole variable domain, filled in from reference TRBV29-1 and TRBJ2-5, reads SAVISQKPSRDICQRGTSLTIQCQVDSQVTMMFWYRQQPGQSLTLIATANQGSEATYESGFVIDKFPISRPNLTFSTLTVSNMSPEDSSIYLCSSPGDQGSQYFGPGTRLLVL.